The rows below give T cell receptor beta chains drawn from one sample of a study of T cells in Graves' hyperthyroidism and ophthalmopathy. One entry per CDR3 protein results from TCRdb running MiXCR on the multiplex PCR reads. Seen here are almost 600,000 distinct CDR3 sequences, approximately 14% observed once, and the top ten hold approximately 5.7%. Sequencing used blood. These TCRs come from a woman aged 25 to 45 with Graves' hyperthyroidism that later progressed to Graves' ophthalmopathy. The CDR3 runs from the conserved cysteine through the conserved F or W. D genes are given only for firm matches. Clone size is shown for a subset of rows, as once, few, many or a class of expanded clone.

V gene	CDR3 length	clone size	J gene	D gene	CDR3 DNA	CDR3 protein
TRBV7-2	15	many	TRBJ2-1	TRBD2	TGTGCCAGCAGCTTAGGCGGGGGGGTCTACAATGAGCAGTTCTTC	CASSLGGGVYNEQFF
TRBV7-2	14	many	TRBJ2-7	.	TGTGCCAGCAGCTTATTAGGGACTCGCAACGAGCAGTACTTC	CASSLLGTRNEQYF
TRBV3-1	13	many	TRBJ2-1	.	TGTGCCAGCAGCCAAGGGGTTTCTGGGGAGCAGTTCTTC	CASSQGVSGEQFF
TRBV28	15	many	TRBJ2-1	TRBD1	TGTGCCAGCACCTCCGGGACAGGGGCCTACAATGAGCAGTTCTTC	CASTSGTGAYNEQFF
TRBV4-3	16	many	TRBJ2-5	.	TGCGCCAGCAGCCAAGATCTCGGCAGTTTAGGAGAGACCCAGTACTTC	CASSQDLGSLGETQYF
TRBV4-3	18	.	TRBJ1-5	.	TGCGCCAGCAGCCAAAGTTCCCTCTTGGGGAGGGTCAATCAGCCCCAGCATTTT	CASSQSSLLGRVNQPQHF
TRBV25-1	13	.	TRBJ1-2	.	TGTGCCAGCAGTGAGGGTGCACCCTATGGCTACACCTTC	CASSEGAPYGYTF
TRBV6-2/TRBV6-3	14	many	TRBJ1-2	.	TGTGCCAGCAGTCCACCCTCGGACTACCATGGCTACACCTTC	CASSPPSDYHGYTF
TRBV12-3/TRBV12-4	13	many	TRBJ2-1	.	TGTGCCAGCAGTTCACTAGGCAACAATGAGCAGTTCTTC	CASSSLGNNEQFF
TRBV9	14	many	TRBJ1-1	.	TGTGCCAGCAGCGTAGGGGTCTCGGGCCTTGAAGCTTTCTTT	CASSVGVSGLEAFF
TRBV30	13	many	TRBJ2-5	.	TGTGCCTGGATACTTAGGGGGGGAGAGACCCAGTACTTC	CAWILRGGETQYF
TRBV20-1	13	many	TRBJ2-5	TRBD2	TGCAGTGCAAGTGGGGGGGTCCAAGAGACCCAGTACTTC	CSASGGVQETQYF
TRBV29-1	16	many	TRBJ2-3	.	TGCAGCGTTGAAGGGCAACAGGGAGAGGGCACAGATACGCAGTATTTT	CSVEGQQGEGTDTQYF
TRBV10-2	14	few	TRBJ2-3	.	TGCGCCAGCAGTGAGTCTGGCCGACGGGATACGCAGTATTTT	CASSESGRRDTQYF
TRBV20-1	13	many	TRBJ2-5	TRBD1	TGCAGTGCTAGTCCAGGGGGAGTAGAGACCCAGTACTTC	CSASPGGVETQYF
TRBV18	15	many	TRBJ2-7	TRBD1	TGTGCCAGCTCACCGCCGGGACAGGGAGGCTACGAGCAGTACTTC	CASSPPGQGGYEQYF
TRBV10-3	17	many	TRBJ2-2	.	TGTGCCATCAGTGCCTGGAGGAGACTTAACGGGACCGGGGAGCTGTTTTTT	CAISAWRRLNGTGELFF
TRBV19	16	many	TRBJ2-5	TRBD2	TGTGCCAGTAGTACTCGGACTAGCGGGAGAGGCGAGACCCAGTACTTC	CASSTRTSGRGETQYF
TRBV9	13	many	TRBJ1-5	.	TGTGCCAGCAGCGTAGTGCCGGATCAGCCCCAGCATTTT	CASSVVPDQPQHF
TRBV15	12	.	TRBJ2-3	.	TGTGCCACCAGCAGAGTACACGATACGCAGTATTTT	CATSRVHDTQYF